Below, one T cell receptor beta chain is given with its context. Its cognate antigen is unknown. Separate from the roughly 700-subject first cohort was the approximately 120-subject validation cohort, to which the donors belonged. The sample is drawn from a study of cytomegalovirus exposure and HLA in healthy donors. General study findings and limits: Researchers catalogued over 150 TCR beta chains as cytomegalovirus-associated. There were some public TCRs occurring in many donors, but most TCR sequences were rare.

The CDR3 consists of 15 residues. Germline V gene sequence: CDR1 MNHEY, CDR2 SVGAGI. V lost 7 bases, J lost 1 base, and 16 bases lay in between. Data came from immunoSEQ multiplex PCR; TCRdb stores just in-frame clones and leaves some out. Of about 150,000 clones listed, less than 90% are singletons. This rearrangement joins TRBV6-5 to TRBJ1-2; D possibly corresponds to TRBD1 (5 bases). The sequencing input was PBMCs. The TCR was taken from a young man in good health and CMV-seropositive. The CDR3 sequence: CASNLGGGNNYGYTF. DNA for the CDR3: TGTGCCAGCAACCTTGGGGGGGGAAATAACTATGGCTACACCTTC.